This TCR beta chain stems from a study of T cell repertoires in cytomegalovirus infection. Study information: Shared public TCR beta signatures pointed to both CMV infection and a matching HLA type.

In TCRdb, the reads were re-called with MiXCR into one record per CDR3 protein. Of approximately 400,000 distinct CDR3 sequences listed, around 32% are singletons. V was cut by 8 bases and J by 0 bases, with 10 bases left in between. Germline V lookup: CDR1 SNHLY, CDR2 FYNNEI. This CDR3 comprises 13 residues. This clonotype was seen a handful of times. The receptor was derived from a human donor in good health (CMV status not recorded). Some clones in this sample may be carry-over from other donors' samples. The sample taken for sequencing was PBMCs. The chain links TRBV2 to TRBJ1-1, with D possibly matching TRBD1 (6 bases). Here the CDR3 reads CASSGHMNTEAFF. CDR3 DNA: TGTGCCAGCTCGGGACATATGAACACTGAAGCTTTCTTT.